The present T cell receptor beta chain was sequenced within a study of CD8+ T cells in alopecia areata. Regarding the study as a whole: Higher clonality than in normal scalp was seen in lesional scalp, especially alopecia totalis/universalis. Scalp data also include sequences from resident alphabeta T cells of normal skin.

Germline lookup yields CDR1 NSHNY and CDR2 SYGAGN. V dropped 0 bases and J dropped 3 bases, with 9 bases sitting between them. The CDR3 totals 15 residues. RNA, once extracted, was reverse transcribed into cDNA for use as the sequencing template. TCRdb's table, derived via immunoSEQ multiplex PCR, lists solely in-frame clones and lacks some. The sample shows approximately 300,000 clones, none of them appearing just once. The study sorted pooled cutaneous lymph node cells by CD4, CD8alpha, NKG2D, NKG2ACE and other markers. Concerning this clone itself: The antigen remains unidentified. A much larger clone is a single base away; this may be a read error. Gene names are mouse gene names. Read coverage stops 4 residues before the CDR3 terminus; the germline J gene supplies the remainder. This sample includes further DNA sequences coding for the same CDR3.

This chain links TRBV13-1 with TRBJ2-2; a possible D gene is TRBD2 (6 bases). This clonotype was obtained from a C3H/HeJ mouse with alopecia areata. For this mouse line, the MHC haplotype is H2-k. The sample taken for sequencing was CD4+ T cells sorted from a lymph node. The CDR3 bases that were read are TGTGCCAGCAGTGATGCACTGGGATACACCGGG. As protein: CASSDALGYTG. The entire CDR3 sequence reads CASSDALGYTGQLYF.